The following is a TCR beta chain sequence with its context. The antigen remains undetermined. This sample stems from a study of CD8 T cells in ankylosing spondylitis. The CDR3 consists of 14 residues. The germline V gene encodes CDR1 SGDLS and CDR2 YYNGEE. V was trimmed by 4 bases and J by 5 bases, leaving 14 bases between them. Libraries of TCR beta came from quantitative 5'-RACE with molecular barcodes. One entry per CDR3 protein, called by TCRdb with MiXCR from the 5' RACE reads. The table records about 450,000 distinct CDR3 sequences, approximately 26% of them present only once. Study-wide results and caveats: Ankylosing spondylitis blood appeared to be characterized by a TCR beta motif of eight or nine highly homologous variants. Reports say disease-linked clones showed up significantly more in matched ankylosing spondylitis synovial fluid.

This receptor was obtained from a male donor with ankylosing spondylitis. The gene calls are TRBV9 and TRBJ2-3; D gene unclear. Sequenced material: blood, either unsorted or a sorted T cell fraction (not recorded which). The CDR3 reads CASSPPGSRDTQYF. Written as DNA, the CDR3 is TGTGCCAGCAGCCCACCCGGCTCGAGAGATACGCAGTATTTT.